The rows below give T cell receptor beta chains drawn from one sample of a study of cytomegalovirus exposure and HLA in healthy donors. Here immunoSEQ multiplex PCR was the method, and the copy in TCRdb shows in-frame clones only, minus some. The table lists about 92,000 clones, approximately 94% of them singletons. Sequencing was performed on PBMCs. Every receptor here comes from a woman aged 30 to 39 in good health and CMV-seropositive. CDR3s include the opening cysteine and the closing phenylalanine or tryptophan. Each record gives: J gene, V gene, D gene, clone size, CDR3 DNA, CDR3 protein. D genes are given only for firm matches. Clone size appears in some rows only: once, few, many, or a class for an expanded clone.

TRBJ1-5,TRBV6-1,-,-,TGTGCCAGCAGTGAGCAAAGACAGCCCAATCAGCCCCAGCATTTT,CASSEQRQPNQPQHF
TRBJ1-5,TRBV5-6,-,-,TGTGCCAGCAGCTTGCTATCGGGGAGCAATCAGCCCCAGCATTTT,CASSLLSGSNQPQHF
TRBJ2-2,TRBV4-2,-,-,TGTGCCAGCAGTCCTAGACTCCTCAGATCGGGCACCGGGGAGCTGTTTTTT,CASSPRLLRSGTGELFF
TRBJ2-7,TRBV27,TRBD1,-,TGTGCCAGTCGCCGGATTGCGGGACAGGGGGCCTACGAGCAGTACTTC,CASRRIAGQGAYEQYF
TRBJ2-3,TRBV5-5,TRBD2,-,TGTGCCAGCAGCTTGCAGGCACCCACTAGCGGGAGTTTTTACACAGATACGCAGTATTTT,CASSLQAPTSGSFYTDTQYF
TRBJ1-2,TRBV6-1,-,few,TGTGCCAGCAGTGAAGCCCGCAGGGCCGACTATGGCTACACCTTC,CASSEARRADYGYTF
TRBJ2-3,TRBV29-1,TRBD2,-,TGCAGCGTCGAAAGACTAGCGGAAAACACAGATACGCAGTATTTT,CSVERLAENTDTQYF
TRBJ2-3,TRBV11-1,-,-,TGTGCCAGCAGCCTCTTGACTGTGGATACGCAGTATTTT,CASSLLTVDTQYF
TRBJ2-2,TRBV7-3,-,-,TGTGCCAGCAGCTGGTTAGAGGGCACCGGGGAGCTGTTTTTT,CASSWLEGTGELFF
TRBJ1-3,TRBV28,-,-,TGTGCCAGCAGTTGGTTGGACAGTACCTCTGGAAACACCATATATTTT,CASSWLDSTSGNTIYF
TRBJ1-5,TRBV28,-,-,TGTGCCAGCACCCAATCGGCAGGGAGCAATCAGCCCCAGCATTTT,CASTQSAGSNQPQHF
TRBJ2-3,TRBV5-4,-,-,TGTGCCAGCAGCTTGGGAGGGCCGGTGGGCGCCACAGATACGCAGTATTTT,CASSLGGPVGATDTQYF
TRBJ1-2,TRBV18,-,-,TGTGCCAGCTCACTACAGGGTTTGCGAATTGTGAGCTACACCTTC,CASSLQGLRIVSYTF
TRBJ1-1,TRBV5-4,TRBD1,-,TGTGCCAGCACCAAACAGGGGAAAGCTTTCTTT,CASTKQGKAFF
TRBJ2-7,TRBV27,TRBD2,-,TGTGCCAGCGCCTCTAGACTAGCGGGAGGGCCCGAGCAGTACTTC,CASASRLAGGPEQYF
TRBJ2-5,TRBV25-1,-,-,TGTGCCAGCAGTGCCCAATCCACTAAGACCCAGTACTTC,CASSAQSTKTQYF
TRBJ2-7,TRBV10-1,-,-,TGCGCCAGCAGTGAGGGTAGCGGTCGCAGCCCCCTCCTCGAGCAGTACTTC,CASSEGSGRSPLLEQYF
TRBJ2-7,TRBV2,-,-,TGTGCCAGCAGTGCGTGGCGGTACGAATACGAGCAGTACTTC,CASSAWRYEYEQYF
TRBJ2-3,TRBV7-9,TRBD1,-,TGTGCCAGCAGCTTCGGGACAGACACAGATACGCAGTATTTT,CASSFGTDTDTQYF
TRBJ2-2,TRBV28,TRBD2,once,TGTGCCAGCAGATCACCTAGCGGGGCCACCGGGGAGCTGTTTTTT,CASRSPSGATGELFF
TRBJ1-1,TRBV27,-,-,TGTGCCAGCAGTTTCAAACGAGGAGTGACTGAAGCTTTCTTT,CASSFKRGVTEAFF
TRBJ2-1,TRBV28,TRBD2,-,TGTGCCAGCAGCGCCGGGACTAGCGCCTACAATGAGCAGTTCTTC,CASSAGTSAYNEQFF
TRBJ2-2,TRBV12-5,TRBD1,once,TGTGCTAGTGGTCCGACGGGGACAGGGAACACCGGGGAGCTGTTTTTT,CASGPTGTGNTGELFF
TRBJ2-3,TRBV7-8,-,-,TGTGCCAGCAGCTTAGTACCGGGAGTCACAGATACGCAGTATTTT,CASSLVPGVTDTQYF
TRBJ2-5,TRBV7-2,-,-,TGTGCCAGCAGCTCCCAACGAGCGGCTTACCAAGAGACCCAGTACTTC,CASSSQRAAYQETQYF
TRBJ2-7,TRBV7-9,-,once,TGTGCCAGCAGCTTGATATCGGGGATGGGCTCCTACGAGCAGTACTTC,CASSLISGMGSYEQYF
TRBJ2-6,TRBV14,-,-,TGTGCCAGCAGCCAAGTAGGGGCTGGGGCCAACGTCCTGACTTTC,CASSQVGAGANVLTF
TRBJ2-1,TRBV5-1,TRBD2,-,TGCGCCAGCAGCTTGGTGGGGACTAGCGGGATGAATGAGCAGTTCTTC,CASSLVGTSGMNEQFF
TRBJ2-3,TRBV28,TRBD2,-,TGTGCCAGCAGTTTAAGTCTAGCGGGAGTACAAGATACGCAGTATTTT,CASSLSLAGVQDTQYF
TRBJ1-4,TRBV30,-,-,TGTGCCTGGAGGCTGGACACTGCAACTAATGAAAAACTGTTTTTT,CAWRLDTATNEKLFF
TRBJ2-3,TRBV5-1,TRBD2,-,TGCGCCAGCAGCTCCAGCGGGAGGGCCGTTTCAGATACGCAGTATTTT,CASSSSGRAVSDTQYF
TRBJ2-5,TRBV11-2,TRBD2,-,TGTGCCAGCAGCTTAGAGGGCTGGGGGGGTACCAACGGAGAGACCCAGTACTTC,CASSLEGWGGTNGETQYF
TRBJ1-1,TRBV5-1,-,-,TGCGCCAGCAGCTTTATGTCTGACACTGAAGCTTTCTTT,CASSFMSDTEAFF
TRBJ2-7,TRBV7-2,TRBD2,-,TGTGCCAGCAGCTTCCAACTAGCGGGAGGTTACGAGCAGTACTTC,CASSFQLAGGYEQYF
TRBJ1-5,TRBV19,TRBD1,-,TGTGCCAGTTCCGACAGGGACTCCAGATGGAGCAATCAGCCCCAGCATTTT,CASSDRDSRWSNQPQHF
TRBJ2-5,TRBV5-1,TRBD1,-,TGCGCCAGCACAAAAACGGCAGGGGGCTTTGAGACCCAGTACTTC,CASTKTAGGFETQYF
TRBJ1-2,TRBV4-1,TRBD1,-,TGCGCCAGCAGCCAAGTAGCTGCAGGGGGCGGCTACACCTTC,CASSQVAAGGGYTF
TRBJ2-1,TRBV5-5,-,once,TGTGCCAGCAGCTTGATGGGGGCAGGGGCCATGAATGAGCAGTTCTTC,CASSLMGAGAMNEQFF
TRBJ1-1,TRBV28,-,-,TGTGCCAGCAGTTCCGGGTACACTGAAGCTTTCTTT,CASSSGYTEAFF
TRBJ2-5,TRBV11-2,TRBD2,-,TGTGCCAGCAGCCCGGGGGGGGCTATCCAAGAGACCCAGTACTTC,CASSPGGAIQETQYF
TRBJ1-2,TRBV5-1,TRBD1,-,TGCGCCAGCAGCCGGACAGGTTCCAACTATGGCTACACCTTC,CASSRTGSNYGYTF
TRBJ2-5,TRBV7-2,TRBD2,-,TGTGCCAGCAGCCGGACTAGCGGGAGGGTTAAAGAGACCCAGTACTTC,CASSRTSGRVKETQYF
TRBJ2-7,TRBV4-3,-,-,TGCGCCAGCAGCCAAGATCCCTCCGGGACTGGATCCTACGAGCAGTACTTC,CASSQDPSGTGSYEQYF
TRBJ1-5,TRBV19,-,-,TGTGCCAGTAGTCCTATAAGACAGGTTAGCAATCAGCCCCAGCATTTT,CASSPIRQVSNQPQHF
TRBJ2-5,TRBV7-9,TRBD1,-,TGTGCCAGCAGCCCGGACAGGGGGGAGACCCAGTACTTC,CASSPDRGETQYF
TRBJ1-1,TRBV19,TRBD1,-,TGTGCCAGTAGTCTTTTGTCAGGGGGCACTGAAGCTTTCTTT,CASSLLSGGTEAFF
TRBJ2-2,TRBV7-3,TRBD2,-,TGTGCCAGCAGCTTACTACTAGCGGGCGGCGCCGGCGGGGAGCTGTTTTTT,CASSLLLAGGAGGELFF
TRBJ2-3,TRBV25-1,-,-,TGTGCCAGCAGTGGATTTTCTAGTGCACAGTATTTT,CASSGFSSAQYF
TRBJ2-1,TRBV29-1,-,-,TGCAGCGCAGAGGGTTCGAGGGGGTCCTACAATGAGCAGTTCTTC,CSAEGSRGSYNEQFF
TRBJ1-1,TRBV6-6,-,-,TGTGCCAGCAGTCCGACAGGAACACCTGAAGCTTTCTTT,CASSPTGTPEAFF
TRBJ2-2,TRBV19,TRBD1,-,TGTGCCAGTAGAGAACAGGGGCTTGTGAACACCGGGGAGCTGTTTTTT,CASREQGLVNTGELFF
TRBJ1-1,TRBV9,-,-,TGTGCCAGCAGCGTAGGTCGGGTGAACACTGAAGCTTTCTTT,CASSVGRVNTEAFF
TRBJ1-2,TRBV28,-,once,TGTGCCAGCAGAGCAGGGAACTATGGCTACACCTTC,CASRAGNYGYTF
TRBJ2-4,TRBV5-6,-,-,TGTGCCAGCAGCCGCGGGAACAGGGGTTGGAACATTCAGTACTTC,CASSRGNRGWNIQYF
TRBJ2-7,TRBV7-8,-,-,TGTGCCAGCAGCGCTACCACGAGCTCCTACGAGCAGTACTTC,CASSATTSSYEQYF
TRBJ2-7,TRBV7-9,-,-,TGTGCCAGCAGCTTAGTGTCCAGGGGCTCCTACGAGCAGTACTTC,CASSLVSRGSYEQYF
TRBJ2-2,TRBV27,TRBD2,-,TGTGCCAGCACCTTAGGTCTAGCGGGAGGGACCGGGGAGCTGTTTTTT,CASTLGLAGGTGELFF
TRBJ2-7,TRBV4-3,TRBD1,-,TGCGCCAGCAGCCAAGATAGGAAACAGGGGGAGGCTTACGAGCAGTACTTC,CASSQDRKQGEAYEQYF
TRBJ1-1,TRBV5-1,-,-,TGCGCCAGCAGCCCGGGTGGGTCGGCGAACACTGAAGCTTTCTTT,CASSPGGSANTEAFF